The 7 T cell receptor beta chains presented below share a single source sample, sequenced in a study of T cell responses to AZD1222 COVID-19 vaccine. Only in-frame clones appear in the TCRdb table, and some are missing; sequencing was by immunoSEQ multiplex PCR. The sample includes about 79,000 clones, 89% of them seen just once. Sequenced here: peripheral blood, sampled 28 days after the second AZD1222 dose. All receptors derive from an adult who received the AZD1222 COVID-19 vaccine.

This clone has a single count. V is TRBV7-9 and J is TRBJ1-2; D is ambiguous. This CDR3 has 14 residues. Trimming left V 1 base short and J 2 bases short, with 8 bases between. Germline V CDR1 and CDR2: SEHNR, FQNEAQ (reference sequence). The CDR3, as DNA: TGTGCCAGCAGCTTAGGGCGTGGAAACTATGGCTACACCTTC. Its translation is CASSLGRGNYGYTF.

The chain's CDR3 is CASSVAFGTGSDEQFF. DNA for the CDR3: TGTGCCAGCAGCGTAGCTTTTGGGACAGGGAGCGATGAGCAGTTCTTC. This rearrangement joins TRBV9 to TRBJ2-1; TRBD1 aligns across 9 bases. After removal of 0 bases from V and 8 bases from J, the junction contained 9 bases not matched to a gene. The CDR3 totals 16 residues. Germline values: CDR1 SGDLS, CDR2 YYNGEE.

V is TRBV11-2 and J is TRBJ2-1; D not certain. V was cut by 1 base and J by 2 bases, with 6 bases left in between. CDR1 SGHAT and CDR2 FQNNGV come from the germline V gene. This CDR3 is built from 14 residues. CDR3 DNA: TGTGCCAGCAGCTTAGGGGTAACCTACAATGAGCAGTTCTTC. Translated: CASSLGVTYNEQFF.

The chain is built from TRBV19 and TRBJ2-1; perhaps TRBD2 as D (6 bases). CDR1 and CDR2 from the germline V gene are LNHDA and SQIVND (reference sequence). CDR3 length equals 15 residues. Trimming took 0 bases from V and 4 from J, leaving 10 bases between them. This CDR3 reads CASSIELRGYNEQFF. The CDR3 DNA reads TGTGCCAGTAGTATAGAACTTCGGGGGTACAATGAGCAGTTCTTC.

The genes are TRBV11-2 and TRBJ2-1, with no clear D. Trimming shortened V by 0 bases and J by 4 bases, and 13 bases separated the two germline ends. The V gene's germline CDR1 is SGHAT and CDR2 FQNNGV. The CDR3 consists of 16 residues. CDR3 in amino acids: CASSLEGELIYNEQFF. The CDR3, as DNA: TGTGCCAGCAGCTTAGAAGGTGAGCTCATTTACAATGAGCAGTTCTTC.

V and J are TRBV7-7 and TRBJ1-1, with D perhaps TRBD1 (5 bases). Per the germline V gene, CDR1 is SSHAT and CDR2 is FNYEAQ (reference sequence). This CDR3 has 13 amino acids. Trimming removed 4 bases from V and 5 bases from J, with 11 bases in between. The CDR3 spells CASSSLEGTEAFF. The CDR3 DNA sequence: TGTGCCAGCAGCTCGCTGGAGGGGACTGAAGCTTTCTTT.

This clone was observed a single time. The chain couples TRBV5-4 to TRBJ2-1; D is undetermined. Germline loops: CDR1 SGHNT, CDR2 YYREEE (reference sequence). V lost 1 base to trimming and J lost 9 bases, with 11 bases between them. The CDR3 sequence is 13 residues long. The CDR3 protein is CASSLPSESEQFF. CDR3 bases: TGTGCCAGCAGCTTGCCCAGCGAGAGTGAGCAGTTCTTC.